A single sample gave rise to the 30 T cell receptor beta chains below, sequenced in a study of blood T cell repertoires in COVID-19. Method: immunoSEQ multiplex PCR; TCRdb's copy keeps in-frame clones and lacks some. The repertoire holds fewer than 55,000 clones, with less than 90% as singletons. The sequenced material came from peripheral blood. All receptors derive from a man aged 45-60 years with acute or convalescent COVID-19.

The CDR3 DNA reads as TGTGCCAGCAGCCCCCGGGTAGCCTATGCAACTAATGAAAAACTGTTTTTT. Encoded protein: CASSPRVAYATNEKLFF. The V gene is TRBV7-4, the J gene TRBJ1-4; D call uncertain. V was pared by 5 bases and J by 0 bases, with 16 bases between. The CDR3 totals 17 residues. The germline CDR1 and CDR2 sequences are SGHVT and SQSDAQ. Together with reference TRBV7-4 and TRBJ1-4, the CDR3 gives the full variable domain: GAGVSQSPRYKVAKRGRDVALRCDSISGHVTLYWYRQTLGQGSEVLTYSQSDAQRDKSGRPSGRFSAERPERSVSTLKIQRTEQGDSAVYLCASSPRVAYATNEKLFFGSGTQLSVL.

The chain has TRBV9 and TRBJ2-1; 7 bases agree with TRBD1. The germline V gene has CDR1 SGDLS and CDR2 YYNGEE. This CDR3 comprises 16 residues. The ends lost 0 bases at V and 4 bases at J; junction bases unmatched: 7. CDR3 sequence reads: CASSVEGDRAYNEQFF. CDR3 DNA: TGTGCCAGCAGCGTAGAAGGTGACAGGGCTTACAATGAGCAGTTCTTC.

The V and J genes are TRBV13 and TRBJ2-1; 7 positions match TRBD2. V shed 6 bases and J 3 bases; nucleotides not matched to a gene: 5. The germline CDR1 and CDR2 sequences are PRHDT and FYEKMQ (reference sequence). This CDR3 is 14 amino acids long. The CDR3 reads CASSDRDYYNEQFF. The CDR3 region has the DNA TGTGCCAGCAGTGACCGGGACTACTACAATGAGCAGTTCTTC. The full variable domain, completed using reference TRBV13 and TRBJ2-1, is AAGVIQSPRHLIKEKRETATLKCYPIPRHDTVYWYQQGPGQDPQFLISFYEKMQSDKGSIPDRFSAQQFSDYHSELNMSSLELGDSALYFCASSDRDYYNEQFFGPGTRLTVL.

The V call is TRBV19, the J call TRBJ2-7; 8 bases map to TRBD1. Germline values: CDR1 LNHDA, CDR2 SQIVND (reference sequence). V lost 1 base, J lost 0 bases, and 2 bases stayed unmatched. The CDR3 sequence is 15 residues long. DNA of the CDR3: TGTGCCAGTAGTATAGGAGGACAGGGCTCCTACGAGCAGTACTTC. Protein sequence: CASSIGGQGSYEQYF.

The CDR3 DNA follows: TGTGCCATCAGTGAGTCGAGGCGGACGGGAGCAGACAATGAGCAGTTCTTC. It is translated as CAISESRRTGADNEQFF. The V and J genes are TRBV10-3 and TRBJ2-1; D perhaps matches TRBD2 (6 bases). Trimming shortened V by 0 bases and J by 5 bases, and 17 bases separated the two germline ends. Germline assignment: CDR1 ENHRY and CDR2 SYGVKD. CDR3 length: 17 residues.

The chain recombines TRBV15 with TRBJ1-6, with a tentative D call TRBD1 (5 bases). In germline, CDR1 is LNHNV, CDR2 YYDKDF (reference sequence). The CDR3 runs to 15 residues. Trimming pared 0 bases from V and 10 bases from J, leaving 13 bases between. CDR3: CATSREGGGRSPLHF. The DNA for the CDR3 is TGTGCCACCAGCAGAGAAGGCGGGGGACGATCACCCCTCCACTTT.

This clone has a single count. The chain links TRBV2 to TRBJ1-2; D might be TRBD1 (5 bases). Trimming cost V 3 bases and J 1 base, with 12 bases left between them. The CDR3 loop spans 15 amino acids. CDR1 and CDR2 from the germline V gene are SNHLY and FYNNEI. In DNA form, the CDR3 reads TGTGCCAGCAGTGATCGGGGGTTCAGTAACTATGGCTACACCTTC. Amino acids: CASSDRGFSNYGYTF.

The chain combines TRBV4-2 with TRBJ1-3; D gene ambiguous. Trimming stripped 4 bases from V and 0 bases from J, with 10 bases between. Germline CDR1 and CDR2: LGHNA and YNFKEQ. This CDR3 spans 15 amino acids. CDR3 sequence: CASSRSAGSGNTIYF. The DNA of the CDR3 is TGTGCCAGCAGCCGATCCGCCGGCTCTGGAAACACCATATATTTT.

The rearrangement links TRBV27 to TRBJ2-1; perhaps TRBD2 as D (5 bases). The CDR3 is made up of 15 amino acids. The ends were cut back, 2 bases at V and 8 bases at J, with 16 bases in the middle. CDR1 is MNHEY, CDR2 SMNVEV, per germline (reference sequence). The CDR3 region is CASSLSLAVWDEQFF. CDR3 bases: TGTGCCAGCAGTTTAAGCCTAGCCGTTTGGGATGAGCAGTTCTTC.

As DNA, the CDR3 is TGTGCCAGCTGGGGAAAGGGGTCTAACACCGGGGAGCTGTTTTTT. Amino acid sequence: CASWGKGSNTGELFF. V gene TRBV6-5 combines with J gene TRBJ2-2; D perhaps matches TRBD1 (5 bases). The CDR3 has 15 residues. V lost 8 bases and J 2 bases, leaving 15 bases between the germline ends. Germline CDR1 is MNHEY and CDR2 is SVGAGI.

The genes are TRBV19 and TRBJ2-1, with TRBD1 matching over 7 bases. The CDR3 runs 14 residues. V gave up 5 bases and J gave up 9 bases; unmatched junction bases: 10. Germline CDR1 is LNHDA and CDR2 is SQIVND (reference sequence). The CDR3 sequence is CASSVRTGAGEQFF. The CDR3 nucleotides are TGTGCCAGTAGTGTTCGAACAGGGGCAGGTGAGCAGTTCTTC.

This rearrangement joins TRBV7-2 to TRBJ2-7; 7 bases map to TRBD2. In germline, CDR1 is SGHTA, CDR2 FQGNSA. V shed 1 base, J shed 3 bases, and the junction held 15 bases outside the gene matches. CDR3 length equals 18 residues. The CDR3 here is CASSLVSSGYERSYEQYF. The CDR3 DNA reads TGTGCCAGCAGCTTAGTCTCTAGCGGATACGAGCGGAGCTACGAGCAGTACTTC.

In DNA, the CDR3 is TGTGCCAGCAGCCCCCTAAACCAGGGCCCAGCTAACTATGGCTACACCTTC. Its translation is CASSPLNQGPANYGYTF. The chain carries TRBV7-9 and TRBJ1-2, with D maybe TRBD1 (5 bases). The germline gives CDR1 SEHNR, CDR2 FQNEAQ (reference sequence). The V gene lost 5 bases and the J gene lost 0 bases, with 19 bases spanning the gap. This CDR3 is built from 17 residues. Full variable domain (missing parts from reference TRBV7-9 and TRBJ1-2): DTGVSQNPRHKITKRGQNVTFRCDPISEHNRLYWYRQTLGQGPEFLTYFQNEAQLEKSRLLSDRFSAERPKGSFSTLEIQRTEQGDSAMYLCASSPLNQGPANYGYTFGSGTRLTVV.

V gene TRBV9 combines with J gene TRBJ2-1, with D unresolved. V lost 4 bases, J lost 7 bases, and 15 bases lay in between. Germline V gives CDR1 SGDLS, CDR2 YYNGEE. This CDR3 is 14 amino acids long. The chain's CDR3 is CASSPLFNGNEQFF. In DNA form, the CDR3 reads TGTGCCAGCAGCCCCCTCTTCAACGGGAATGAGCAGTTCTTC.

This chain joins TRBV29-1 and TRBJ1-1; 8 bases fit TRBD1. The germline CDR1 and CDR2 sequences are SQVTM and ANQGSEA. Germline trimming cut 6 bases from V and 11 bases from J; bases unmatched to any gene: 11. There are 12 residues in the CDR3. CDR3 region: CSVLRQGSMAFF. CDR3 sequence (DNA): TGCAGCGTCCTCCGACAGGGGAGTATGGCTTTCTTT.

V gene TRBV5-6 combines with J gene TRBJ2-1; 7 positions match TRBD2. Per the germline V gene, CDR1 is SGHDT and CDR2 is YYEEEE. Losses at the gene ends were 2 bases for V and 2 bases for J; bases not matched to a gene: 1. This CDR3 is built from 14 residues. CDR3 region: CASSFTSAYNEQFF. CDR3 sequence (DNA): TGTGCCAGCAGCTTTACTAGCGCCTACAATGAGCAGTTCTTC.

The gene calls are TRBV18 and TRBJ2-4; a possible D gene is TRBD2 (6 bases). Germline CDR1 and CDR2: KGHSH and LQKENI. CDR3 length: 17 amino acids. Trimming stripped 0 bases from V and 2 bases from J, with 14 bases between. CDR3 loop: CASSPPVVGGTKNIQYF. The CDR3 coding sequence is TGTGCCAGCTCACCACCGGTGGTGGGGGGAACCAAAAACATTCAGTACTTC. Complete variable domain (other parts from reference TRBV18 and TRBJ2-4): NAGVMQNPRHLVRRRGQEARLRCSPMKGHSHVYWYRQLPEEGLKFMVYLQKENIIDESGMPKERFSAEFPKEGPSILRIQQVVRGDSAAYFCASSPPVVGGTKNIQYFGAGTRLSVL.

The rearrangement links TRBV7-2 to TRBJ1-6; D might be TRBD1 (5 bases). From germline, CDR1 is SGHTA and CDR2 FQGNSA. Trimming removed 6 bases from V and 7 bases from J, with 19 bases in between. This CDR3 is built from 16 residues. The CDR3 region has the DNA TGTGCCAGCAGGGTAACCCCACAGGAGAGCAATTCACCCCTCCACTTT. Its translation: CASRVTPQESNSPLHF. Full variable domain (missing parts from reference TRBV7-2 and TRBJ1-6): GAGVSQSPSNKVTEKGKDVELRCDPISGHTALYWYRQSLGQGLEFLIYFQGNSAPDKSGLPSDRFSAERTGGSVSTLTIQRTQQEDSAVYLCASRVTPQESNSPLHFGNGTRLTVT.

The chain links TRBV27 to TRBJ2-1, with 9 bases matching TRBD2. Trimming took 2 bases from V and 10 from J; bases not matched to a gene: 9. CDR1 is MNHEY and CDR2 is SMNVEV in the germline V gene (reference sequence). CDR3 length: 15 amino acids. In nucleotides, the CDR3 is TGTGCCAGCAGTTTAAAAGCGGGAGGATTCGGAGAGCAGTTCTTC. Protein product: CASSLKAGGFGEQFF.

The table lists this clone with a count of one. V and J are TRBV5-4 and TRBJ2-7, with a tentative D call TRBD1 (6 bases). The germline V gene has CDR1 SGHNT and CDR2 YYREEE (reference sequence). This CDR3 has 12 residues. Trimming cost V 4 bases and J 6 bases, with 11 bases left between them. The CDR3 DNA follows: TGTGCCAGCAGCGCATCAGGGGCCGAGCAGTACTTC. Translating it yields CASSASGAEQYF.

In nucleotides, the CDR3 is TGTGCCAGCAGCTCCGGGACAGGGCGTTTCACTGAAGCTTTCTTT. This gives the protein CASSSGTGRFTEAFF. The V and J genes are TRBV27 and TRBJ1-1; 9 bases are a match to TRBD1. Germline V lookup: CDR1 MNHEY, CDR2 SMNVEV (reference sequence). With 6 bases clipped from V and 4 bases from J, the junction kept 9 bases outside the gene matches. This CDR3 is 15 amino acids long.

The chain joins TRBV18 to TRBJ2-2; TRBD2 agrees at 9 bases. Germline CDR1 is KGHSH and CDR2 is LQKENI. The CDR3 sequence is 16 residues long. J was trimmed by 5 bases and V by 5 bases; bases with no gene match: 9. CDR3 sequence (DNA): TGTGCCAGCTCAACGCAGCGGGGGGCAGGTACCGGGGAGCTGTTTTTT. Residues: CASSTQRGAGTGELFF.

The chain employs TRBV5-6 and TRBJ1-5, with D perhaps TRBD1 (5 bases). The ends were cut back, 1 base at V and 0 bases at J, with 8 bases in the middle. Germline V gene lookup returns CDR1 SGHDT and CDR2 YYEEEE. The CDR3 sequence is 15 residues long. CDR3 in amino acids: CASSLNGGSNQPQHF. Here the CDR3 DNA reads TGTGCCAGCAGCTTGAACGGGGGTAGCAATCAGCCCCAGCATTTT.

This clone is a singleton in its sample. The rearrangement joins TRBV7-2 to TRBJ2-2; no reliable D call. The CDR3 extends over 13 amino acids. The germline V and J ends were trimmed by 3 bases and 2 bases, with 4 bases remaining between them. CDR1 is SGHTA and CDR2 is FQGNSA in the germline V gene. CDR3 bases: TGTGCCAGCAGCTTCCTAAACACCGGGGAGCTGTTTTTT. It yields the protein CASSFLNTGELFF. Supplemented by reference TRBV7-2 and TRBJ2-2, the full variable domain reads GAGVSQSPSNKVTEKGKDVELRCDPISGHTALYWYRQSLGQGLEFLIYFQGNSAPDKSGLPSDRFSAERTGGSVSTLTIQRTQQEDSAVYLCASSFLNTGELFFGEGSRLTVL.

The rearrangement joins TRBV6-5 to TRBJ2-3; a possible D gene is TRBD1 (6 bases). The V gene lost 6 bases and the J gene lost 0 bases, with 13 bases spanning the gap. The CDR3 totals 15 residues. Germline lookup yields CDR1 MNHEY and CDR2 SVGAGI. The CDR3 loop reads CASSRRQVSTDTQYF. CDR3 bases: TGTGCCAGCAGCCGACGACAGGTCAGCACAGATACGCAGTATTTT.

This clone was detected only a few times. The rearrangement joins TRBV13 to TRBJ2-1, with 11 bases aligning to TRBD2. The CDR3 sequence is 17 residues long. V lost 3 bases, J lost 7 bases, and 11 bases stayed unmatched. Germline values: CDR1 PRHDT, CDR2 FYEKMQ (reference sequence). The CDR3 spells CASSFKSPSGRSNEQFF. The CDR3 region has the DNA TGTGCCAGCAGCTTTAAATCCCCTAGCGGGAGGTCAAATGAGCAGTTCTTC.

The chain joins TRBV4-2 to TRBJ1-6, with 7 bases matching TRBD1. J gave up 7 bases and V 4 bases, and 10 bases lay outside the gene matches. The germline gives CDR1 LGHNA, CDR2 YNFKEQ. The CDR3 is made up of 16 amino acids. In DNA form, the CDR3 reads TGTGCCAGCAGCCGATATCACTCGGGACAGAATTCACCCCTCCACTTT. Protein product: CASSRYHSGQNSPLHF.

The CDR3 nucleotides read TGTGCCAGCAGCTTGTTGTCAGGGGGCTGGGAGCAGTACTTC. Protein product: CASSLLSGGWEQYF. The V call is TRBV5-5, the J call TRBJ2-7, with 8 bases matching TRBD1. V gave up 1 base and J gave up 7 bases; unmatched junction bases: 7. This CDR3 has 14 amino acids. Germline V lookup: CDR1 SGHKS, CDR2 YYEKEE (reference sequence).

V and J are TRBV28 and TRBJ2-7; 8 nucleotides agree with TRBD1. CDR3 length equals 14 residues. The germline gives CDR1 MDHEN, CDR2 SYDVKM. V shed 5 bases, J shed 7 bases, and the junction held 10 bases outside the gene matches. The CDR3 loop reads CASSTPGQAQEQYF. DNA for the CDR3: TGTGCCAGCAGTACGCCGGGACAGGCGCAGGAGCAGTACTTC. The variable domain in full, with the rest retrieved from reference TRBV28 and TRBJ2-7, is DVKVTQSSRYLVKRTGEKVFLECVQDMDHENMFWYRQDPGLGLRLIYFSYDVKMKEKGDIPEGYSVSREKKERFSLILESASTNQTSMYLCASSTPGQAQEQYFGPGTRLTVT.

V and J are TRBV5-1 and TRBJ2-1, with TRBD2 matching over 12 bases. Germline CDR1 and CDR2: SGHRS and YFSETQ. This CDR3 is built from 16 residues. V gave up 3 bases and J gave up 8 bases; unmatched junction bases: 9. CDR3 nucleotides: TGCGCCAGCAGCTCGACTAGCGGGGGATCGGCCGATGAGCAGTTCTTC. It specifies CASSSTSGGSADEQFF.